This is a list of T cell receptor beta chains from one sample in a study of beta chain features in type 1 diabetes. Profiling relied on immunoSEQ multiplex PCR, and the TCRdb table lists in-frame clones only, not all of them. The profile covers about 260,000 clones, with approximately 20% appearing a single time and 0.025% to 0.035% taken by the ten largest. The sample consisted of naive CD4+ T cells from blood. These receptors came from a woman between 35 and 50 years old with type 1 diabetes. Both conserved end residues are part of each CDR3. Each record gives: J gene, V gene, CDR3 protein.

>TRBJ1-5|TRBV15
CATSRAGQGQPQHF
>TRBJ1-4|TRBV11-2
CASSLDSRGEKLFF
>TRBJ2-7|TRBV4-1
CASSLGTTSYEQYF
>TRBJ1-1|TRBV25-1
CASRRDTKNTEAFF
>TRBJ2-2|TRBV30
CAWSEGLVPGELFF
>TRBJ1-4|TRBV9
CASSSRGGRPEKLFF
>TRBJ2-1|TRBV27
CASRPSLAGVNNEQFF
>TRBJ2-5|TRBV18
CASSPQTVQETQYF
>TRBJ1-2|TRBV18
CASSPRQVNYGYTF
>TRBJ2-5|TRBV25-1
CASSEVGGWGETQYF
>TRBJ2-4|TRBV4-1
CASSQSPAGDRAMNIQYF
>TRBJ2-3|TRBV11-2
CASSFERDFTQYF
>TRBJ2-1|TRBV7-2
CASSTTSGSADEQFF
>TRBJ1-2|TRBV6-5
CASTSTGLGYGYTF
>TRBJ2-2|TRBV7-9
CASGTSGNTGELFF
>TRBJ2-4|TRBV29-1
CSGVPPAGNIQYF
>TRBJ1-5|TRBV19
CASSGTGGRQPQHF
>TRBJ2-3|TRBV18
CASSTYRELSTDTQYF
>TRBJ2-3|TRBV6-5
CASRQSTDTQYF
>TRBJ2-7|TRBV28
CATTGGFDEQYF
>TRBJ1-1|TRBV5-4
CASSSQEEAFF
>TRBJ1-5|TRBV5-1
CASSPDTRAGAQHF
>TRBJ1-2|TRBV30
CAWGTGNYGYTF
>TRBJ1-1|TRBV6-5
CASSYRGRDNTEAFF
>TRBJ1-2|TRBV5-6
CASSPGELRHYGYTF
>TRBJ2-3|TRBV2
CASSEGTQRRVDTQYF
>TRBJ2-7|TRBV18
CASSPPKTGGYEQYF
>TRBJ2-1|TRBV28
CASRGLAGFNEQFF
>TRBJ2-1|TRBV6-5
CASRERGSYNEQFF
>TRBJ1-1|TRBV29-1
CSVFSRDRGTEAFF
>TRBJ1-3|TRBV13
CASSLEGSGNTIYF
>TRBJ1-1|TRBV20-1
CSAIPSAEAFF
>TRBJ2-5|TRBV4-3
CASSQVRPTETQYF
>TRBJ1-2|TRBV19
CASTLGGVYGYTF
>TRBJ1-1|TRBV28
CASSPGGWNTEAFF
>TRBJ1-4|TRBV9
CASSLPGPTGEKLFF
>TRBJ2-5|TRBV9
CASSIGTSGDQETQYF
>TRBJ1-2|TRBV9
CASSAGTGDGYTF
>TRBJ2-7|TRBV7-9
CASSLASGTYEQYF
>TRBJ1-5|TRBV25-1
CASSRTGGNQPQHF
>TRBJ1-1|TRBV6-1
CASTLGPAMNTEAFF
>TRBJ2-2|TRBV30
CAHSIWLNTGELFF
>TRBJ1-1|TRBV9
CASSADRPNTEAFF
>TRBJ2-3|TRBV18
CASSPPSLGTDTQYF
>TRBJ1-1|TRBV7-9
CASSLEGSGTANTEAFF
>TRBJ2-6|TRBV30
CASTSGAGANVLTF
>TRBJ1-2|TRBV19
CASSIVGGNYGYTF
>TRBJ2-4|TRBV5-4
CASSPWTTLAKNIQYF
>TRBJ1-2|TRBV4-2
CASSHRDKDGYTF
>TRBJ2-1|TRBV28
CASNPSGLWDEQFF
>TRBJ2-1|TRBV5-1
CASSDQAGEREQFF
>TRBJ1-1|TRBV30
CAWIPGTGPNTEAFF
>TRBJ1-2|TRBV9
CASSTVGESLGTF
>TRBJ2-3|TRBV29-1
CSVSRGPGDTQYF
>TRBJ2-1|TRBV7-9
CASISESSYNEQFF
>TRBJ2-3|TRBV28
CASSWGQFTDTQYF
>TRBJ1-4|TRBV2
CASGFSSAKLFF